The T cell receptor beta chain under discussion was sequenced for a study of cytomegalovirus exposure and HLA in healthy donors. A remark on this clone: What it binds is unknown.

Trimming removed 4 bases from V and 2 bases from J; junction bases left unmatched: 11. Germline CDR1 and CDR2: SNHLY and FYNNEI. CDR3 length: 17 residues. Study-level points and caveats: Productive rates of about 90% or about 30% were seen for most TCR beta V segments in an earlier analysis. Reported results showed that the classifier diagnosed cytomegalovirus status with high specificity and sensitivity.

With 60 Vbeta and 13 Jbeta primers, the PCR was carried out. Clones were sequenced by immunoSEQ multiplex PCR, and TCRdb holds only the in-frame ones, with some missing. The table has some 120,000 clones, 75% to 85% seen once. V gene TRBV2 combines with J gene TRBJ2-3, with TRBD2 identical over 8 bases. The sequence derives from a woman between 45 and 60 years old in good health and CMV-seropositive. Sequenced: PBMCs. In nucleotides, the CDR3 is TGTGCCAGCAGTGCCGGAGGTAGCGGGGTCCTCACAGATACGCAGTATTTT. Its translation is CASSAGGSGVLTDTQYF. Variable domain in full (rest from reference TRBV2 and TRBJ2-3): EPEVTQTPSHQVTQMGQEVILRCVPISNHLYFYWYRQILGQKVEFLVSFYNNEISEKSEIFDDQFSVERPDGSNFTLKIRSTKLEDSAMYFCASSAGGSGVLTDTQYFGPGTRLTVL.